The T cell receptor beta chain described here comes from a study of OX40 agonist ivuxolimab in advanced cancers. Study as a whole: Partial responses occurred in Three dose-escalation patients, one with hepatocellular carcinoma and two with cutaneous melanoma.

Germline CDR1 and CDR2: SQVTM and ANQGSEA. V lost 7 bases to trimming and J lost 7 bases, with 19 bases between them. This CDR3 region has 13 residues. Study observations and caveats: Doses of 0.1 to 3.0 mg/kg were accompanied by clonal expansion of CD4+ and CD8+ blood T cells by week 6.

The assay was immunoSEQ multiplex PCR, and TCRdb's table has in-frame clones only and misses some. The data show more than 45,000 clones, with around 75% seen just once and approximately 1.1% held by the top ten. As regards this clone: Its antigen is still unknown.

This TCR came from an adult with an advanced solid tumor such as melanoma, head and neck, liver or kidney cancer. The starting material was CD4+ or CD8+ T cells sorted from blood, obtained in a trial of the OX40 agonist ivuxolimab. The chain joins TRBV29-1 to TRBJ1-2; D unresolved. Here the CDR3 DNA reads TGCAGCGGTGTGACTCCGTCCGTGGGTGGCTACACCTTC. It specifies CSGVTPSVGGYTF.